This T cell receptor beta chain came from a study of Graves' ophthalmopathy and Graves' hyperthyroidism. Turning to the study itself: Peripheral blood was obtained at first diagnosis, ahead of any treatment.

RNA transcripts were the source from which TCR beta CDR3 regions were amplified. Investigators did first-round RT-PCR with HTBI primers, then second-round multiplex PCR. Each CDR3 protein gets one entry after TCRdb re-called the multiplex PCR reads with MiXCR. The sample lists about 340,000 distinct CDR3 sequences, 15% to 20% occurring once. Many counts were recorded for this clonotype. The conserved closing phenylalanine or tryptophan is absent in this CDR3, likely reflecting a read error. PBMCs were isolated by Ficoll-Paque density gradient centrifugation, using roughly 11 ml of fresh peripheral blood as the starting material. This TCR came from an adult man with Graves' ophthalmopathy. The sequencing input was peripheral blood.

CDR3 sequence: CASSLYREPSSYEQYL. The CDR3 DNA is TGCGCCAGCAGCTTATACAGGGAGCCCAGTTCCTACGAGCAGTACCTC. The chain links TRBV5-1 to TRBJ2-7; TRBD1 is a possible D gene (6 bases). The length of the CDR3 is 16 residues. The germline CDR1 and CDR2 sequences are SGHRS and YFSETQ. Trimming left V 2 bases short and J 1 base short, with 16 bases between.